The rows below give T cell receptor beta chains drawn from one sample of a study of cytomegalovirus exposure and HLA in healthy donors. This table comes from immunoSEQ multiplex PCR, and its TCRdb copy is limited to in-frame clones, with some not included. The table records 150,000 to 200,000 clones, approximately 80% of them present only once. The sequencing input was PBMCs. The receptors stem from a male donor in good health and CMV-seropositive. Each CDR3 is given with its conserved first and last residue. The order of the fields is J gene, V gene, clone size, D gene, CDR3 DNA, CDR3 protein. The D gene is left open where the match is weak. Size tells how often a clone was seen (once, few, many) or the class of an expanded clone, and some rows leave it out.

TRBJ1-1 TRBV6-6 - - TGTGCCAGCAGTTCACCCACAGGGAACACTGAAGCTTTCTTT CASSSPTGNTEAFF
TRBJ2-3 TRBV5-4 - TRBD2 TGTGCCAGCAGTTCGGGACTAGCGGGAGGTAAACGGACAGATACGCAGTATTTT CASSSGLAGGKRTDTQYF
TRBJ1-4 TRBV5-1 - TRBD1 TGCGCCAGCAGACAGGGGGTTGCAACTAATGAAAAACTGTTTTTT CASRQGVATNEKLFF
TRBJ2-3 TRBV6-6 - TRBD2 TGTGCCAGCAGTTCCATAGCGGGAGGGCCCCTAGATACGCAGTATTTT CASSSIAGGPLDTQYF
TRBJ2-1 TRBV13 - TRBD2 TGTGCCAGCAGCTCTCAACTAGCGGGAGGGCCCGACTACAATGAGCAGTTCTTC CASSSQLAGGPDYNEQFF
TRBJ2-3 TRBV5-5 - - TGTGCCAGCAGCATGGTGATAGCTTCCCTAAGCACAGATACGCAGTATTTT CASSMVIASLSTDTQYF
TRBJ1-1 TRBV9 few - TGTGCCAGCAGCGTACAGGACTACACTGAAGCTTTCTTT CASSVQDYTEAFF
TRBJ2-1 TRBV25-1 - - TGTGCCAGCAGTGTTGGCGGGCCCAATGAGCAGTTCTTC CASSVGGPNEQFF
TRBJ2-7 TRBV7-9 - TRBD2 TGTGCCAGCAGCCTTCCACTAGCGGGACGGTACGAGCAGTACTTC CASSLPLAGRYEQYF
TRBJ1-5 TRBV27 - TRBD1 TGTGCCAGCAGAACCGGGACAGGGGCAAATCAGCCCCAGCATTTT CASRTGTGANQPQHF
TRBJ2-5 TRBV5-1 - TRBD1 TGCGCCAGCAGCTCCCACAGGGGAAGAGAGACCCAGTACTTC CASSSHRGRETQYF
TRBJ2-3 TRBV18 - TRBD2 TGTGCCAGCTCCCCGTCGGGAGGAGGCAAGGGCACGCAGTATTTT CASSPSGGGKGTQYF
TRBJ1-3 TRBV27 - - TGTGCCAGCAGCGATACAGGGCGGACTGGAAACACCATATATTTT CASSDTGRTGNTIYF
TRBJ2-7 TRBV5-1 - - TGCGCCAGCAGCCCTCCTAGTAGCGCCTACGAGCAGTACTTC CASSPPSSAYEQYF
TRBJ1-5 TRBV18 - - TGTGCCAGCTCACTACAACAGGGAACGAGCAATCAGCCCCAGCATTTT CASSLQQGTSNQPQHF
TRBJ1-4 TRBV7-6 - - TGTGCCAGCAGCTTAGCCGGTCCCGTAGAAAAACTGTTTTTT CASSLAGPVEKLFF
TRBJ1-1 TRBV29-1 few - TGCAGCGTTGTTGGGGGGTCAGGGTTCGGGAACACTGAAGCTTTCTTT CSVVGGSGFGNTEAFF
TRBJ2-1 TRBV4-2 few - TGTGCCAGCAGCCAATATGGGGCGGGGCCCGCCTACAATGAGCAGTTCTTC CASSQYGAGPAYNEQFF
TRBJ2-7 TRBV5-8 - - TGTGCCAGCAGCTTCGGGGGTACCTACGAGCAGTACTTC CASSFGGTYEQYF
TRBJ2-7 TRBV30 few TRBD2 TGTGCCTGGAGTGTATTCGGAGCGGGAGCCTACGAGCAGTACTTC CAWSVFGAGAYEQYF
TRBJ2-7 TRBV11-1 - TRBD2 TGTGCCAGCAGCTTAGTCGCTAGCGGGAGCGTCACGCAGTACTTC CASSLVASGSVTQYF
TRBJ1-5 TRBV10-3 - TRBD1 TGTGCCATCAGTGAGTCAGGGGACAGGGTTCAGCCCCAGCATTTT CAISESGDRVQPQHF
TRBJ2-2 TRBV7-3 - - TGTGCCAGCAGCCTTAACACCGGGGAGCTGTTTTTT CASSLNTGELFF
TRBJ2-5 TRBV7-8 - TRBD1 TGTGCCAGCAGCCCAACCGGGACAGGGAAAGAGACCCAGTACTTC CASSPTGTGKETQYF